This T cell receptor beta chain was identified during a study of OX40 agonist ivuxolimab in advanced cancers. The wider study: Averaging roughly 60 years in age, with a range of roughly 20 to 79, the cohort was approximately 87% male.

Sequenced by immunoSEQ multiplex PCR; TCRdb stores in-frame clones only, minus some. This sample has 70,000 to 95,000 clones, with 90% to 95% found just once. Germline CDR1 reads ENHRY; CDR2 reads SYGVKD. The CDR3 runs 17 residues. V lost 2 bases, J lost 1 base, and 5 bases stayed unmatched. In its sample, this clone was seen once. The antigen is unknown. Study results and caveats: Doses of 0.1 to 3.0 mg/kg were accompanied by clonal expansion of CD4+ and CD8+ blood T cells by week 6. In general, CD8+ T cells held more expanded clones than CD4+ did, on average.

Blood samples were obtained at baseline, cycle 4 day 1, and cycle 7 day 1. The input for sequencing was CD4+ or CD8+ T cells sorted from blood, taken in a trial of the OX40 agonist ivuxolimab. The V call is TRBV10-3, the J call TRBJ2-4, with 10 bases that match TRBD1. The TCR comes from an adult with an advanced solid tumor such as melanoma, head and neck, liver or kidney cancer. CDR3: CAISETRQGAAKNIQYF. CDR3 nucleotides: TGTGCCATCAGTGAGACTCGACAGGGGGCGGCCAAAAACATTCAGTACTTC.